A selection of T cell receptor beta chains follows, all from one sample in a study of blood T cell repertoires in COVID-19. Only in-frame clones appear in the TCRdb table, and some are missing; sequencing was by immunoSEQ multiplex PCR. This table has over 120,000 clones, over 70% appearing once. Sequenced sample: peripheral blood. The receptor set was obtained from a woman aged 60-75 years with acute or convalescent COVID-19. Each CDR3 is given with its conserved first and last residue. A D gene is named only where the DNA matches it firmly.

J,D,V,DNA,CDR3
TRBJ2-1,TRBD2,TRBV29-1,TGCAGCGTTGATCCCACCATTCTAGCGGGAAGGTACAATGAGCAGTTCTTC,CSVDPTILAGRYNEQFF
TRBJ2-4,TRBD2,TRBV3-1/TRBV3-2,TGTGCCAGCAGCCAGCCAGCGGGAGGGAAAAACATTCAGTACTTC,CASSQPAGGKNIQYF
TRBJ2-5,.,TRBV14,TGTGCCAGCAGCCCCTCGCTCGGGACACGGTACCAAGAGACCCAGTACTTC,CASSPSLGTRYQETQYF
TRBJ1-2,.,TRBV28,TGTGCCAGCACCCTCCTGGGGGCGCGGGGCTACACCTTC,CASTLLGARGYTF
TRBJ2-7,TRBD2,TRBV5-1,TGCGCCAGCAGCTTGACTAGCGGGAGAGGGGAGCAGTACTTC,CASSLTSGRGEQYF
TRBJ2-2,.,TRBV19,TGTGCCACCCTTGGCGGTCCCCCCTCCACCGGGGAGCTGTTTTTT,CATLGGPPSTGELFF
TRBJ2-1,.,TRBV7-8,TGTGCCAGCAGCTTAGAGAGGGCCTTCGTCCCCTACAATGAGCAGTTCTTC,CASSLERAFVPYNEQFF
TRBJ2-2,.,TRBV27,TGTGCCAGCAGTTTGGCGGGAACCGGGGAGCTGTTTTTT,CASSLAGTGELFF
TRBJ2-1,TRBD2,TRBV12-3/TRBV12-4,TGTGCCACTAGCGGGAGGTCTGAGCAGTTCTTC,CATSGRSEQFF
TRBJ1-1,.,TRBV3-1/TRBV3-2,TGTGCCAGCAGCCCCACAGGGAGGAACACTGAAGCTTTCTTT,CASSPTGRNTEAFF
TRBJ2-7,.,TRBV3-1/TRBV3-2,TGTGCCAGCAGCCTTGGACCAGGGCTGTTCTACGAGCAGTACTTC,CASSLGPGLFYEQYF
TRBJ1-1,TRBD1,TRBV15,TGTGCCACCAGCACAAAGGGACAGGGGGCGCTTAACACTGAAGCTTTCTTT,CATSTKGQGALNTEAFF
TRBJ1-5,.,TRBV7-2,TGTGCCAGCAGCCCCGGGTGGCAGGGGTATCAGCCCCAGCATTTT,CASSPGWQGYQPQHF
TRBJ2-1,.,TRBV6-5,TGTGCCAGCATTATAGCGGCTAGCTCCTACAATGAGCAGTTCTTC,CASIIAASSYNEQFF